The 22 T cell receptor beta chains listed next were all sequenced from one sample in a study of blood T cell repertoires in COVID-19. Measured with immunoSEQ multiplex PCR; TCRdb has only the in-frame clones, and not every one. The data show more than 10,000 clones, with 90% seen just once and around 21% held by the top ten. The sample comprised peripheral blood. These receptor sequences come from a human donor with active COVID-19. The donor label of this sample is uncertain.

This chain joins TRBV7-9 and TRBJ1-1; TRBD1 aligns across 8 bases. Germline trimming cut 1 base from V and 7 bases from J; bases unmatched to any gene: 11. The CDR3 has 16 amino acids. The germline V gene encodes CDR1 SEHNR and CDR2 FQNEAQ (reference sequence). In DNA, the CDR3 is TGTGCCAGCAGCTTAGGGACAGGGCCACGCGGGAGTGAAGCTTTCTTT. Protein: CASSLGTGPRGSEAFF.

The chain joins TRBV5-4 to TRBJ1-2; 7 positions agree with TRBD1. The V gene's germline CDR1 is SGHNT and CDR2 YYREEE (reference sequence). This CDR3 is built from 14 residues. J gave up 2 bases and V 2 bases, and 3 bases lay outside the gene matches. The CDR3 protein is CASSFDRANYGYTF. DNA of the CDR3: TGTGCCAGCAGCTTTGACAGGGCCAACTATGGCTACACCTTC.

This clone has just a few counts. The chain joins TRBV5-5 to TRBJ2-2; 7 bases fit TRBD2. The V gene end was trimmed by 3 bases and the J gene end by 5 bases; junction bases not matched to a gene: 7. This CDR3 spans 15 amino acids. Germline V gives CDR1 SGHKS, CDR2 YYEKEE (reference sequence). The CDR3 region has the DNA TGTGCCAGCAGCTGGGCCCCCGGGGGGACCGGGGAGCTGTTTTTT. It is translated as CASSWAPGGTGELFF.

V and J are TRBV13 and TRBJ2-3; TRBD2 matches 13 bases. There are 18 residues in the CDR3. V dropped 0 bases and J dropped 6; count of bases not matched to a gene: 9. Germline V gene lookup returns CDR1 PRHDT and CDR2 FYEKMQ (reference sequence). CDR3 sequence: CASSLGQGLAGLADTQYF. CDR3 in DNA: TGTGCCAGCAGCTTAGGACAGGGACTAGCGGGGTTAGCGGATACGCAGTATTTT.

The gene calls are TRBV28 and TRBJ1-2; 7 bases map to TRBD1. The CDR3 totals 16 residues. Trimming removed 7 bases from V and 4 bases from J; junction bases left unmatched: 15. Germline V CDR1 and CDR2: MDHEN, SYDVKM. CDR3 sequence: CASTRASGQEIYGYTF. Written as DNA, the CDR3 is TGTGCCAGCACCCGAGCGAGCGGACAGGAGATCTATGGCTACACCTTC.

This clone was found a few times. This rearrangement joins TRBV4-2 to TRBJ2-7; D call uncertain. CDR1 and CDR2 from the germline V gene are LGHNA and YNFKEQ. This CDR3 region has 14 residues. The V end lost 3 bases, the J end lost 1 base, and 10 bases lay between the germline ends. CDR3 nucleotide sequence: TGTGCCAGCAGCCACCAAGAGAGGTCCTACGAGCAGTACTTC. Translation gives CASSHQERSYEQYF.

The chain employs TRBV5-1 and TRBJ2-5; 11 bases fit TRBD2. Germline lookup yields CDR1 SGHRS and CDR2 YFSETQ. The V gene end was trimmed by 1 base and the J gene end by 2 bases; junction bases not matched to a gene: 4. The CDR3 spans 16 residues. The CDR3 reads CASSLMPSGGQETQYF. CDR3 bases: TGCGCCAGCAGCTTGATGCCTAGCGGGGGGCAAGAGACCCAGTACTTC.

The chain recombines TRBV6-5 with TRBJ1-2, with TRBD1 as a possible D gene (5 bases). There are 14 residues in the CDR3. Germline V gene data show CDR1 as MNHEY and CDR2 as SVGAGI. Trimming removed 0 bases at V and 7 bases at J, with 12 bases between. For the CDR3, the DNA is TGTGCCAGCAGTTACTCGAGCAGGAGGGGTGGCTACACCTTC. The encoded protein is CASSYSSRRGGYTF.

The chain links TRBV9 to TRBJ2-2, with D hard to call. CDR1 SGDLS and CDR2 YYNGEE come from the germline V gene. The CDR3 sequence is 14 residues long. Trimming removed 1 base at V and 1 base at J, with 5 bases between. CDR3 loop: CASSVSVNTGELFF. Written as DNA, the CDR3 is TGTGCCAGCAGCGTATCTGTGAACACCGGGGAGCTGTTTTTT.

Here the CDR3 DNA reads TGTGCCAGCAGCCGCTCCGGGACACGTCAAGACTATGGCTACACCTTC. It encodes CASSRSGTRQDYGYTF. The V and J genes are TRBV7-9 and TRBJ1-2, with D perhaps TRBD1 (6 bases). The CDR3 loop spans 16 amino acids. Trimming took 5 bases from V and 3 from J, leaving 19 bases between them. In germline, CDR1 is SEHNR, CDR2 FQNEAQ (reference sequence). Combining the CDR3 with reference TRBV7-9 and TRBJ1-2 gives the whole variable domain DTGVSQNPRHKITKRGQNVTFRCDPISEHNRLYWYRQTLGQGPEFLTYFQNEAQLEKSRLLSDRFSAERPKGSFSTLEIQRTEQGDSAMYLCASSRSGTRQDYGYTFGSGTRLTVV.

The chain combines TRBV7-8 with TRBJ1-1; D not resolved. CDR1 SGHVS and CDR2 FQNEAQ come from the germline V gene. Trimming took 5 bases from V and 3 from J, leaving 10 bases between them. This CDR3 has 13 amino acids. CDR3 in amino acids: CASSPLQHTEAFF. DNA for the CDR3: TGTGCCAGCAGCCCCTTACAACACACTGAAGCTTTCTTT.

The CDR3 coding sequence is TGTGCCAGCAGTTACGGGCGGGGGGTTATGGAAGAGACCCAGTACTTC. Translation: CASSYGRGVMEETQYF. J is TRBJ2-5 and V is TRBV6-2 or TRBV6-3, with TRBD2 matching 8 bases. CDR1 and CDR2 (germline): MNHEY, SVGEGT. J was trimmed by 3 bases and V by 2 bases; bases with no gene match: 8. The CDR3 is 16 amino acids.

V usage is TRBV28 and J usage is TRBJ1-2, with TRBD1 matching 11 bases. Germline trimming cut 5 bases from V and 3 bases from J; bases unmatched to any gene: 8. Germline-derived CDR1 and CDR2 are MDHEN and SYDVKM. The CDR3 is 16 amino acids. The CDR3 sequence is CASSVRRTGGDYGYTF. The CDR3 DNA is TGTGCCAGCAGTGTACGCCGGACAGGGGGCGACTATGGCTACACCTTC.

This clone was seen only a few times. CDR3 in amino acids: CSVEKDTDSGANVLTF. Here the CDR3 DNA reads TGCAGCGTTGAGAAGGACACTGACTCTGGGGCCAACGTCCTGACTTTC. This rearrangement joins TRBV29-1 to TRBJ2-6; D is possibly TRBD1 (5 bases). Germline V gene sequence: CDR1 SQVTM, CDR2 ANQGSEA. Deletions cut 3 bases from V and 0 bases from J, with 12 bases between. The CDR3 is 16 residues long.

This chain connects TRBV9 to TRBJ2-5; 9 bases are shared with TRBD2. The V gene's germline CDR1 is SGDLS and CDR2 YYNGEE. This CDR3 region has 14 residues. With V trimmed by 4 bases and J by 0 bases, 1 base remained unmatched. CDR3 nucleotide sequence: TGTGCCAGCAGCAGCGGGGGGTACCAAGAGACCCAGTACTTC. Translation: CASSSGGYQETQYF. The complete variable domain, with remaining parts taken from reference TRBV9 and TRBJ2-5, reads DSGVTQTPKHLITATGQRVTLRCSPRSGDLSVYWYQQSLDQGLQFLIQYYNGEERAKGNILERFSAQQFPDLHSELNLSSLELGDSALYFCASSSGGYQETQYFGPGTRLLVL.

This chain joins TRBV19 and TRBJ2-7, with D possibly matching TRBD2 (5 bases). Germline assignment: CDR1 LNHDA and CDR2 SQIVND (reference sequence). Trimming pared 3 bases from V and 1 base from J, leaving 7 bases between. CDR3 length: 13 residues. CDR3 coding DNA: TGTGCCAGTAGTATCGGGGAGTCCTACGAGCAGTACTTC. It encodes CASSIGESYEQYF.

The rearrangement joins TRBV15 to TRBJ1-6, with a weak D call TRBD1 (6 bases). This CDR3 contains 15 residues. Germline lookup yields CDR1 LNHNV and CDR2 YYDKDF (reference sequence). V lost 5 bases and J lost 10, with 18 bases in between. The CDR3 region is CATSQTKNRESPLHF. As DNA, the CDR3 is TGTGCCACCAGCCAGACCAAAAACAGGGAATCACCCCTCCACTTT.

The chain links TRBV28 to TRBJ1-2; D uncertain. Trimming left V 6 bases short and J 8 bases short, with 16 bases between. Per germline, CDR1 MDHEN and CDR2 SYDVKM. This CDR3 contains 13 residues. CDR3 coding DNA: TGTGCCAGCAGCACCAGACACGGGGAAGGCTACACCTTC. Its protein product is CASSTRHGEGYTF.

The V gene is TRBV10-3, the J gene TRBJ1-2; D not certain. Germline V gene lookup returns CDR1 ENHRY and CDR2 SYGVKD. CDR3 size: 15 residues. The V gene lost 3 bases and the J gene lost 6 bases, with 17 bases spanning the gap. The CDR3 DNA sequence: TGTGCCATCAGTGACCTCGCCTATGGAGAAAATGGCTACACCTTC. It specifies CAISDLAYGENGYTF.

The chain employs TRBV2 and TRBJ2-1; D is possibly TRBD2 (5 bases). The CDR3 length is 13 residues. Trimming left V 1 base short and J 9 bases short, with 10 bases between. Germline values: CDR1 SNHLY, CDR2 FYNNEI. The CDR3 region is CASSEGRQVEQFF. CDR3 bases: TGTGCCAGCAGTGAAGGGAGGCAGGTTGAGCAGTTCTTC.

The V gene is TRBV19, the J gene TRBJ2-3, with 16 bases matching TRBD2. Germline CDR1 LNHDA, CDR2 SQIVND (reference sequence). Trimming at V came to 5 bases and at J to 4 bases, leaving 15 bases not matched to a gene. CDR3 length: 20 residues. DNA of the CDR3: TGTGCCAGTAGTTCCAACTCGGGACTAGCGGGGGGGCCGTTCTCAGATACGCAGTATTTT. Its translation is CASSSNSGLAGGPFSDTQYF.

The chain uses TRBV30 and TRBJ2-2; 9 bases are shared with TRBD2. CDR3 length: 15 residues. V shed 3 bases and J 5 bases; nucleotides not matched to a gene: 7. CDR1 is GTSNPN and CDR2 is SVGIG in the germline V gene (reference sequence). The DNA of the CDR3 is TGTGCCTGGAGCCTAGCGGGGCTGAGGACCGGGGAGCTGTTTTTT. It is translated as CAWSLAGLRTGELFF.